Below, one T cell receptor (beta chain) is given with its context. CDR1 and CDR2 from the germline V gene are SGHTA and FQGNSA. V lost 5 bases and J lost 2; bases outside the gene matches: 8. The CDR3 is 15 amino acids. Profiling relied on immunoSEQ multiplex PCR, and the TCRdb table lists in-frame clones only, not all of them. The table has around 14,000 clones, 30% to 40% seen once. This record comes from a study of graft-versus-host responses after intestinal transplantation. The study, taken as a whole, reports: High graft-versus-host to host-versus-graft T cell clonal ratios marked allografts of patients with graft-donor macrochimerism. Detected in recipient marrow were GvH clones, some of which were first observed in ileum or blood.

The authors plated about 200,000 CFSE-labeled responder cells with about 200,000 irradiated, violet-dye-labeled stimulator cells. The V and J genes are TRBV7-2 and TRBJ2-5; 7 positions agree with TRBD2. This specimen was alloreactive CD8+ T cells from a mixed lymphocyte reaction culture, taken before intestinal transplant. Specified subset: CFSE-low proliferating T cells sorted from roughly six-day pre-transplant mixed lymphocyte reaction (GvH or HvG direction). This sequence was found in a human patient who received an intestinal transplant. CDR3 sequence reads: CASSRPLGGQETQYF. CDR3 sequence (DNA): TGTGCCAGCAGCCGACCCTTGGGAGGGCAAGAGACCCAGTACTTC.